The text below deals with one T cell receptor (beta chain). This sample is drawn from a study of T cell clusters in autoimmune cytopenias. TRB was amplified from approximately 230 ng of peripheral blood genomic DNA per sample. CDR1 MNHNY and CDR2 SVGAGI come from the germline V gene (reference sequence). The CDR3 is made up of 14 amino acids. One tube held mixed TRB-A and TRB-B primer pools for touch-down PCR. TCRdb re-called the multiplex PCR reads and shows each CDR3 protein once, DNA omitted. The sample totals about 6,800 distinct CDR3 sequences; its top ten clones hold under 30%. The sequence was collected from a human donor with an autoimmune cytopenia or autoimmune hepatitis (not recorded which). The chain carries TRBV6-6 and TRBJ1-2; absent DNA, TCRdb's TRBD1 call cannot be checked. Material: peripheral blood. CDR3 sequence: CASSGEGAFYGYTF.